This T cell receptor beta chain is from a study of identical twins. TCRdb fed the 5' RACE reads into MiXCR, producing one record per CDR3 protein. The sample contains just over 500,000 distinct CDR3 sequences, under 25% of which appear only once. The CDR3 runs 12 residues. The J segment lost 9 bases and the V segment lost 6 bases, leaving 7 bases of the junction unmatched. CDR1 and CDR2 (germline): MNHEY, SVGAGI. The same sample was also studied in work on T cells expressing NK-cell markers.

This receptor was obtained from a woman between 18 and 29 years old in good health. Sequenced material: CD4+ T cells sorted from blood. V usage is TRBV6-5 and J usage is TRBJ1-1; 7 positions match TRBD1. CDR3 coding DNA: TGTGCCAGCAGCCGGGACAGAGTGAAAGCTTTCTTT. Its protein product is CASSRDRVKAFF.